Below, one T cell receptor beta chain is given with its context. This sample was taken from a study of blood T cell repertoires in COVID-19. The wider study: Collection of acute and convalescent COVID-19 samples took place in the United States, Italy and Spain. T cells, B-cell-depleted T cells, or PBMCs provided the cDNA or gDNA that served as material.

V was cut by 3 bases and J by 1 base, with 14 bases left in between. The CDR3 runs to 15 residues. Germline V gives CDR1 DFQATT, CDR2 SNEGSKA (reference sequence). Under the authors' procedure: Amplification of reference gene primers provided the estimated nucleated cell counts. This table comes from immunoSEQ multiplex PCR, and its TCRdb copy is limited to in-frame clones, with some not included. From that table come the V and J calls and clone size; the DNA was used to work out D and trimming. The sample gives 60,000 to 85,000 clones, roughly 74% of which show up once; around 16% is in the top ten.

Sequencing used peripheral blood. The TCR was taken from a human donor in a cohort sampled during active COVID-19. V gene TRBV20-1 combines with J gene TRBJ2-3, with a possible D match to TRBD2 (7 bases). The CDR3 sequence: CSASLTGGRTDTQYF. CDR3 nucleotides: TGCAGTGCTAGTCTGACGGGGGGCCGCACAGATACGCAGTATTTT.